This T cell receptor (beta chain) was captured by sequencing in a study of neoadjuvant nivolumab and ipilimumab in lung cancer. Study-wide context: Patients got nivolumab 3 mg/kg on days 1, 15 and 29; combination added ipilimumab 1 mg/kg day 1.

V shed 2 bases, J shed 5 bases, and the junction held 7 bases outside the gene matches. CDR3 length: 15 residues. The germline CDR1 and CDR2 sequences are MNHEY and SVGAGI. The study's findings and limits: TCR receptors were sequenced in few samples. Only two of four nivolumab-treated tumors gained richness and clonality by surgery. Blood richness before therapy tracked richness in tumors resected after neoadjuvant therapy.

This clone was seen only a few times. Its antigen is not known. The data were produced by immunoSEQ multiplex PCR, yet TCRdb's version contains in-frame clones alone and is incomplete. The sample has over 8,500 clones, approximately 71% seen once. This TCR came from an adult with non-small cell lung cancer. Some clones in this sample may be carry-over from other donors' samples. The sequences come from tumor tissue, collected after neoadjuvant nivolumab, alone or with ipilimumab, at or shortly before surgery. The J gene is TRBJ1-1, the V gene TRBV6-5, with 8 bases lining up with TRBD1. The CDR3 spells CASSYAGQGRTEAFF. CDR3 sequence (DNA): TGTGCCAGCAGTTACGCCGGACAGGGTCGGACTGAAGCTTTCTTT.